This T cell receptor (beta chain) is from a study of control samples from healthy donors and cancer patients. TCRdb keeps only in-frame clones here, not all; method: immunoSEQ multiplex PCR. This sample carries under 200,000 clones, roughly 91% of them seen once, and the ten largest clones take less than 1.6%. CDR1 and CDR2 (germline): SGHKS, YYEKEE (reference sequence). V shed 2 bases and J shed 4 bases, with 12 bases lying between them. This CDR3 is 14 amino acids long. The material sequenced was blood. The origin of this receptor is a woman in her 30s in good health. The V gene is TRBV5-5, the J gene TRBJ1-1; TRBD1 is a possible D gene (6 bases). The CDR3 DNA is TGTGCCAGCAGCTTCCGGGGGGCGAGCACTGAAGCTTTCTTT. This gives the protein CASSFRGASTEAFF.